What follows are 25 T cell receptor beta chains derived from one specimen sequenced in a study of OX40 agonist ivuxolimab in advanced cancers. The protocol was immunoSEQ multiplex PCR, while the TCRdb copy is restricted to in-frame clones and leaves out a portion. The sample holds about 66,000 clones, about 85% seen once. The starting material was CD4+ or CD8+ T cells sorted from blood, obtained in a trial of the OX40 agonist ivuxolimab. These receptors all stem from an adult with an advanced solid tumor such as melanoma, head and neck, liver or kidney cancer.

The chain couples TRBV7-6 to TRBJ2-2, with TRBD2 matching 7 bases. The CDR3 runs to 15 residues. V was pared by 5 bases and J by 0 bases, with 3 bases of the junction left unmatched. Germline V lookup: CDR1 SGHVS, CDR2 FNYEAQ. CDR3 coding DNA: TGTGCCAGCAGCACTAGCGTATCGAACACCGGGGAGCTGTTTTTT. Amino acids: CASSTSVSNTGELFF. Combining the CDR3 with reference TRBV7-6 and TRBJ2-2 gives the whole variable domain GAGVSQSPRYKVTKRGQDVALRCDPISGHVSLYWYRQALGQGPEFLTYFNYEAQQDKSGLPNDRFSAERPEGSISTLTIQRTEQRDSAMYRCASSTSVSNTGELFFGEGSRLTVL.

The CDR3 reads CASKVGPNTGELFF. The CDR3 DNA follows: TGTGCCAGCAAAGTCGGGCCGAACACCGGGGAGCTGTTTTTT. The gene calls are TRBV2 and TRBJ2-2; D is unresolved. The germline V gene has CDR1 SNHLY and CDR2 FYNNEI. The CDR3 is made up of 14 amino acids. V lost 7 bases, J lost 0 bases, and 9 bases lay in between.

The chain joins TRBV5-1 to TRBJ1-5; D is unresolved. Trimming removed 1 base from V and 7 bases from J, with 15 bases in between. Germline loops: CDR1 SGHRS, CDR2 YFSETQ. The CDR3 is 15 amino acids. The CDR3 DNA reads as TGCGCCAGCAGCTTGCAAGGGAGGGAGGAACAGCCCCAGCATTTT. Its translation: CASSLQGREEQPQHF.

This clone was observed a single time. A junction boundary mismatches the germline segment, possibly from a read error. Other DNA sequences in the sample encode the same CDR3. This chain links TRBV7-8 with TRBJ1-1; D gene unclear. Germline CDR1 SGHVS, CDR2 FQNEAQ. CDR3 length equals 14 residues. CDR3 sequence (DNA): TGTGCCAGCAGCTCCCCGTTGATGAACACTGAGGCTTTCTTT. The encoded protein is CASSSPLMNTEAFF.

V gene TRBV5-1 combines with J gene TRBJ1-3; D is perhaps TRBD1 (5 bases). Germline V gives CDR1 SGHRS, CDR2 YFSETQ. Between the trimmed V and J ends, which lost 1 base and 2 bases, there was a span of 13 bases. CDR3 size: 16 residues. This chain's CDR3 is CASSLRAQGTGNTIYF. As DNA, the CDR3 is TGCGCCAGCAGCTTGCGGGCCCAGGGTACTGGAAACACCATATATTTT.

CDR3 nucleotide sequence: TGTGCCAGCAGTGAAGACTCCACGAGGGGCTACACCTTC. Amino acid sequence: CASSEDSTRGYTF. The chain is built from TRBV6-5 and TRBJ1-2; D uncertain. Germline V CDR1 and CDR2: MNHEY, SVGAGI. CDR3 length: 13 amino acids. V was clipped by 5 bases and J by 8 bases, with 15 bases between them.

The rearrangement joins TRBV28 to TRBJ1-2; tentative D call: TRBD1 (5 bases). Germline V gene sequence: CDR1 MDHEN, CDR2 SYDVKM. The CDR3 covers 12 residues. Trimming took 9 bases from V and 4 from J, leaving 12 bases between them. As DNA, the CDR3 is TGTGCCAGTAAACAGGAGATCTATGGCTACACCTTC. Translating gives CASKQEIYGYTF.

The V gene is TRBV5-1, the J gene TRBJ2-1, with 15 bases matching TRBD2. Germline-derived CDR1 and CDR2 are SGHRS and YFSETQ. V lost 3 bases, J lost 0 bases, and 7 bases stayed unmatched. This CDR3 has 19 residues. CDR3 in DNA: TGCGCCAGCAGCTCGGGACTAGCGGGAGGAATTAGCTCCTACAATGAGCAGTTCTTC. Translating it yields CASSSGLAGGISSYNEQFF.

The gene calls are TRBV4-1 and TRBJ1-5; 7 nucleotides agree with TRBD1. The CDR3 consists of 17 residues. The J segment lost 7 bases and the V segment lost 1 base, leaving 13 bases of the junction unmatched. Germline V gene lookup returns CDR1 MGHRA and CDR2 YSYEKL. CDR3 sequence (DNA): TGCGCCAGCAGCCAAGCCCCCCCGGGACAGCAAGGGCAGCCCCAGCATTTT. It yields the protein CASSQAPPGQQGQPQHF.

This chain connects TRBV9 to TRBJ1-1; D ambiguous. CDR1 SGDLS and CDR2 YYNGEE come from the germline V gene. The CDR3 is made up of 14 amino acids. V dropped 5 bases and J dropped 3 bases, with 14 bases sitting between them. This chain's CDR3 is CASRQSPLDTEAFF. The CDR3 nucleotides read TGTGCCAGCAGACAGAGCCCTCTGGACACTGAAGCTTTCTTT.

The CDR3 coding sequence is TGTGCCATCAGTAACCGACAGTCTAGCACAGATACGCAGTATTTT. This translates into CAISNRQSSTDTQYF. The chain employs TRBV10-3 and TRBJ2-3; tentative D call: TRBD1 (5 bases). Germline V gives CDR1 ENHRY, CDR2 SYGVKD. V was trimmed by 5 bases and J by 0 bases, leaving 12 bases between them. CDR3 length equals 15 residues.

The V call is TRBV4-1, the J call TRBJ2-2; 9 nucleotides line up with TRBD2. Per germline, CDR1 MGHRA and CDR2 YSYEKL. Trimming cost V 1 base and J 1 base; bases outside gene matches: 13. CDR3 size: 20 residues. In nucleotides, the CDR3 is TGCGCCAGCAGCCAAGGTCTAGCGGGACTATCGAAACTGAACACCGGGGAGCTGTTTTTT. Protein: CASSQGLAGLSKLNTGELFF.

The rearrangement joins TRBV28 to TRBJ1-5; D is unclear. The ends were cut back, 3 bases at V and 6 bases at J, with 12 bases in the middle. Germline V gene lookup returns CDR1 MDHEN and CDR2 SYDVKM. The CDR3 has 14 amino acids. CDR3 sequence (DNA): TGTGCCAGCAGTTTTAGGGAAAAGGGTCAGCCCCAGCATTTT. It is translated as CASSFREKGQPQHF.

The chain combines TRBV19 with TRBJ1-3; D is uncertain. Germline CDR1 LNHDA, CDR2 SQIVND (reference sequence). Trimming removed 3 bases at V and 0 bases at J, with 12 bases between. The CDR3 runs 16 residues. CDR3: CASSIEAGVSGNTIYF. CDR3 in DNA: TGTGCCAGTAGTATCGAAGCAGGAGTCTCTGGAAACACCATATATTTT.

V and J are TRBV9 and TRBJ2-3, with TRBD2 matching 10 bases. Looked up from germline, CDR1 is SGDLS and CDR2 is YYNGEE. The J segment lost 1 base and the V segment lost 2 bases, leaving 4 bases of the junction unmatched. The CDR3 covers 16 residues. CDR3 sequence: CASSVKAGGGTDTQYF. The CDR3 DNA reads TGTGCCAGCAGCGTGAAAGCGGGAGGGGGCACAGATACGCAGTATTTT.

The chain has TRBV19 and TRBJ2-7; D is unresolved. The CDR3 contains 14 residues. Germline CDR1 is LNHDA and CDR2 is SQIVND (reference sequence). With 5 bases removed from V and 0 bases from J, the gap between germline ends came to 11 bases. CDR3 protein: CASSLDGSSYEQYF. The CDR3 bases are TGTGCCAGTAGTCTGGACGGAAGCTCCTACGAGCAGTACTTC. The complete variable domain, with remaining parts taken from reference TRBV19 and TRBJ2-7, reads DGGITQSPKYLFRKEGQNVTLSCEQNLNHDAMYWYRQDPGQGLRLIYYSQIVNDFQKGDIAEGYSVSREKKESFPLTVTSAQKNPTAFYLCASSLDGSSYEQYFGPGTRLTVT.

This sequence joins TRBV10-3 and TRBJ1-1; D possibly corresponds to TRBD1 (5 bases). Germline CDR1 and CDR2: ENHRY and SYGVKD. Trimming pared 8 bases from V and 6 bases from J, leaving 13 bases between. This CDR3 is 12 amino acids long. CDR3 region: CAIEDVGAEAFF. The CDR3 DNA sequence: TGTGCCATCGAGGACGTGGGGGCTGAAGCTTTCTTT.

The chain carries TRBV6-5 and TRBJ1-1; maybe TRBD1 (6 bases). V was cut by 5 bases and J by 0 bases, with 10 bases left in between. Germline CDR1 and CDR2: MNHEY and SVGAGI. This CDR3 spans 14 amino acids. The CDR3 region is CASSPGHMNTEAFF. For the CDR3, the DNA is TGTGCCAGCAGTCCGGGACATATGAACACTGAAGCTTTCTTT.

In DNA, the CDR3 is TGCGCCAGCAGCGCGGAGACAGGGGGCGGTTCTGGAAACACCATATATTTT. Protein product: CASSAETGGGSGNTIYF. The rearrangement joins TRBV5-1 to TRBJ1-3; 10 nucleotides align to TRBD1. V was clipped by 4 bases and J by 1 base; unmatched bases: 8. This CDR3 region has 17 residues. Germline lookup yields CDR1 SGHRS and CDR2 YFSETQ.

The CDR3, as DNA: TGTGCCAGCAGACAAAACTACGAGCAGTACTTC. Translating gives CASRQNYEQYF. The chain employs TRBV6-5 and TRBJ2-7; no clear D. Germline CDR1 and CDR2: MNHEY and SVGAGI. Trimming left V 6 bases short and J 3 bases short, with 6 bases between. CDR3 length: 11 amino acids.

This sequence joins TRBV5-4 and TRBJ2-7; D uncertain. CDR3 length equals 13 residues. Germline V gene lookup returns CDR1 SGHNT and CDR2 YYREEE (reference sequence). V was shortened by 3 bases and J by 0 bases, with 7 bases between the two germline ends. The CDR3 reads CASSSPNSYEQYF. CDR3 nucleotide sequence: TGTGCCAGCAGCTCACCAAACTCCTACGAGCAGTACTTC.

The V call is TRBV28, the J call TRBJ2-3, with a tentative D call TRBD2 (7 bases). Germline loops: CDR1 MDHEN, CDR2 SYDVKM. The CDR3 totals 15 residues. Trimming cost V 5 bases and J 0 bases, with 12 bases left between them. The CDR3 nucleotides are TGTGCCAGCAGTCAAGGGGGGGGAAGCACAGATACGCAGTATTTT. It codes for CASSQGGGSTDTQYF.

This clone was counted a single time. This chain connects TRBV7-2 to TRBJ1-4; D gene unclear. The germline V gene encodes CDR1 SGHTA and CDR2 FQGNSA. This CDR3 has 15 residues. V was trimmed by 0 bases and J by 3 bases, leaving 8 bases between them. The DNA for the CDR3 is TGTGCCAGCAGCTTAGCAGGGTGGGCTAATGAAAAACTGTTTTTT. Its translation is CASSLAGWANEKLFF.

J is TRBJ1-5 and V is TRBV28, with a tentative D call TRBD1 (6 bases). Trimming removed 5 bases at V and 1 base at J, with 18 bases between. CDR1 and CDR2 from the germline V gene are MDHEN and SYDVKM. The CDR3 is 17 amino acids. In nucleotides, the CDR3 is TGTGCCAGCAGTAAACCTCGGGGGCCGAGGAGCAATCAGCCCCAGCATTTT. Encoded protein: CASSKPRGPRSNQPQHF.

The chain recombines TRBV4-1 with TRBJ1-6, with 9 bases identical to TRBD1. The J segment lost 8 bases and the V segment lost 0 bases, leaving 11 bases of the junction unmatched. Germline CDR1 is MGHRA and CDR2 is YSYEKL. The CDR3 is 18 amino acids. The CDR3 bases are TGCGCCAGCAGCCAAGATGATATCCGGGACAGGGTTTATTCACCCCTCCACTTT. Amino acids: CASSQDDIRDRVYSPLHF.